This T cell receptor beta chain was found in a study of blood T cell repertoires in COVID-19. Germline V gene sequence: CDR1 ENHRY, CDR2 SYGVKD. Trimming removed 7 bases from V and 8 bases from J; junction bases left unmatched: 9. The CDR3 consists of 14 residues. Clones were read by immunoSEQ multiplex PCR, and TCRdb kept only the in-frame ones, dropping some. The table shows about 78,000 clones, with around nine tenths occurring only once. Source material: peripheral blood. The V gene is TRBV10-3, the J gene TRBJ2-1, with 9 bases lining up with TRBD1. The receptor comes from a middle-aged man with active or convalescent COVID-19. The DNA of the CDR3 is TGTGCCATCAATCCGGGACAGGGTTCCGATGAGCAGTTCTTC. Translated, it gives CAINPGQGSDEQFF.